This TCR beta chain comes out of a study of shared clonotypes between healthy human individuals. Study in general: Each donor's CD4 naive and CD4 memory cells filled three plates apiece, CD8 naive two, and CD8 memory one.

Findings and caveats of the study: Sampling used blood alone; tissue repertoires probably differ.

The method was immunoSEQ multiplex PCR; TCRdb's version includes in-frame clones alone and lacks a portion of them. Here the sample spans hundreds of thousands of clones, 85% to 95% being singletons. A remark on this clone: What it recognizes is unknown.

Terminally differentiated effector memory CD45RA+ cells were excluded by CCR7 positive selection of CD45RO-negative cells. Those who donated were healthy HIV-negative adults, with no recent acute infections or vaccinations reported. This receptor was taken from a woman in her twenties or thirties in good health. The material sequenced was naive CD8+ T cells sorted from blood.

DNA for the CDR3: TGTGCCTGGAGTGTCGCAGGGGGCGTTTACGAGCAGTACTTC. This codes for CAWSVAGGVYEQYF. The chain is built from TRBV30 and TRBJ2-5; 8 bases map to TRBD1. TRBJ2-7 explains the end of the DNA better; the J call may be wrong. The length of the CDR3 is 14 residues. Germline-derived CDR1 and CDR2 are GTSNPN and SVGIG (reference sequence).